This T cell receptor (beta chain) was recorded in a study of low-dose radiotherapy and immunotherapy resistance in tumors. Study information: Every two weeks patients got nivolumab 240 mg flat dose, plus ipilimumab 1 mg/kg every six weeks, intravenously. One day prior to radiation and immunotherapy, intravenous cyclophosphamide at 200 mg/m2 was given, repeated every two weeks.

Per germline, CDR1 SQVTM and CDR2 ANQGSEA. The V and J ends lost 4 bases and 7 bases respectively, with 9 bases between them. The CDR3 length is 11 residues. Both TCRalpha and TCRbeta chains were reverse transcribed with V-gene-specific primers. TCRs were put through approximately 20 PCR cycles of amplification with Phusion. A constant-region primer and the V-primer adapter served as the primer pair. MiXCR, run by TCRdb on the reads, gives a single entry per CDR3 protein. Here the sample spans 9,500 to 15,000 distinct CDR3 sequences, roughly 71% being singletons. The receptor's source is a human donor with advanced metastatic prostate, ovarian, gallbladder or colorectal cancer (not recorded which). This table probably holds off-target reads from a library built for another chain. V is TRBV29-1 and J is TRBJ2-3; no firm D call. CDR3 loop: CSVVDINTQYF. CDR3 bases: TGCAGCGTTGTAGACATTAATACGCAGTATTTT.